The 9 T cell receptor beta chains below all came from one sample that was sequenced in a study of graft-versus-host responses after intestinal transplantation. TCRdb's table, derived via immunoSEQ multiplex PCR, lists solely in-frame clones and lacks some. The profile shows 130,000 to 150,000 clones, around nine tenths of them singletons. No antigen is known for these receptors. Specimen: unstimulated CD4+ T cells sorted from spleen or lymph node cells, collected before intestinal transplant. The receptors stem from a human donor who received an intestinal transplant.

The chain employs TRBV2 and TRBJ1-3; 8 nucleotides align to TRBD1. The CDR3 covers 15 residues. Per the germline V gene, CDR1 is SNHLY and CDR2 is FYNNEI. Germline trimming cut 4 bases from V and 4 bases from J; bases unmatched to any gene: 6. DNA of the CDR3: TGTGCCAGCAGTGCGAACAGGGGGACCGGAAACACCATATATTTT. It codes for CASSANRGTGNTIYF.

CDR3 DNA: TGTGCCAGCAGCCACTCCCAGGGGGATACGCAGTATTTT. Its translation is CASSHSQGDTQYF. The chain is built from TRBV7-3 and TRBJ2-3, with D possibly matching TRBD1 (6 bases). This CDR3 is 13 amino acids long. Trimming left V 5 bases short and J 6 bases short, with 12 bases between. Germline assignment: CDR1 SGHTA and CDR2 FQGTGA.

The J gene is TRBJ2-7, the V gene TRBV19; 7 bases align to TRBD1. The CDR3 is made up of 14 amino acids. V lost 4 bases, J lost 0 bases, and 3 bases stayed unmatched. CDR1 LNHDA and CDR2 SQIVND come from the germline V gene (reference sequence). CDR3 DNA sequence: TGTGCCAGTAGTACGACAGGGTTCTCCTACGAGCAGTACTTC. Its translation is CASSTTGFSYEQYF. The whole variable domain, remainder taken from reference TRBV19 and TRBJ2-7, is DGGITQSPKYLFRKEGQNVTLSCEQNLNHDAMYWYRQDPGQGLRLIYYSQIVNDFQKGDIAEGYSVSREKKESFPLTVTSAQKNPTAFYLCASSTTGFSYEQYFGPGTRLTVT.

This chain links TRBV6-5 with TRBJ1-1; D perhaps matches TRBD1 (5 bases). The germline V gene encodes CDR1 MNHEY and CDR2 SVGAGI. The V end was cut by 5 bases, the J end by 10 bases, with 20 bases between. The length of the CDR3 is 14 residues. The chain's CDR3 is CASSPQGNGLRAFF. The CDR3 nucleotides are TGTGCCAGCAGTCCCCAGGGAAATGGGTTAAGAGCTTTCTTT.

The chain's CDR3 is CASSLDTEAFF. DNA of the CDR3: TGTGCCAGCAGTCTGGACACTGAAGCTTTCTTT. The J gene is TRBJ1-1, the V gene TRBV6-6; D gene ambiguous. V was clipped by 5 bases and J by 3 bases, with 4 bases between them. CDR1 and CDR2 (germline): MNHNY, SVGAGI (reference sequence). The CDR3 has 11 residues.

The chain recombines TRBV5-1 with TRBJ1-2, with 7 positions matching TRBD1. Germline CDR1 and CDR2: SGHRS and YFSETQ. This CDR3 is 16 amino acids long. The V segment lost 2 bases and the J segment 6 bases; nucleotides outside the gene matches: 13. As DNA, the CDR3 is TGCGCCAGCAGCTTCGGGGACAGAACGTATCACCATGGCTACACCTTC. Protein product: CASSFGDRTYHHGYTF.

This sequence joins TRBV7-2 and TRBJ2-2; TRBD1 agrees at 8 bases. This CDR3 comprises 14 residues. With V trimmed by 6 bases and J by 1 base, 1 base remained unmatched. Germline V gene sequence: CDR1 SGHTA, CDR2 FQGNSA. The CDR3 loop is CASRGTGNTGELFF. DNA for the CDR3: TGTGCCAGCAGGGGGACAGGGAACACCGGGGAGCTGTTTTTT.

The chain links TRBV5-1 to TRBJ2-3, with 11 bases identical to TRBD1. The J segment lost 4 bases and the V segment lost 3 bases, leaving 1 base of the junction unmatched. The CDR3 consists of 14 residues. The germline V gene has CDR1 SGHRS and CDR2 YFSETQ. The CDR3 bases are TGCGCCAGCAGCTGGGACAGGGGGGCAGATACGCAGTATTTT. It is translated as CASSWDRGADTQYF.

The V gene is TRBV7-6, the J gene TRBJ2-3; TRBD2 matches 7 bases. There are 14 residues in the CDR3. With V trimmed by 2 bases and J by 5 bases, 4 bases remained unmatched. Germline V gives CDR1 SGHVS, CDR2 FNYEAQ. This CDR3 is CASSLRAGVDTQYF. CDR3 bases: TGTGCCAGCAGCTTAAGGGCGGGAGTAGATACGCAGTATTTT.